The entry below gives a single T cell receptor (beta chain) sequence along with its context. The antigen is undetermined. This record comes from a study of T cells after yellow fever vaccination. As TCR cDNA was made by 5'RACE template switching, a universal primer site and UMIs were added. One entry per CDR3 protein, called by TCRdb with MiXCR from the 5' RACE reads. The table includes some 260,000 distinct CDR3 sequences, roughly 5% detected once. The germline CDR1 and CDR2 sequences are SSHAT and FNYEAQ (reference sequence). This CDR3 spans 14 amino acids. The V segment lost 8 bases and the J segment 3 bases; nucleotides outside the gene matches: 9. Study-wide points: Post-booster samples contained most primary-vaccination clones (around 95% CD4, about 90% CD8). The study noted that FACS-sorted repertoires could contain abundant clonotypes contaminating from the bulk population.

The sequence derives from a man aged 18-30 years who received the YFV17D yellow fever vaccine. V gene TRBV7-7 combines with J gene TRBJ2-5, with 7 bases fitting TRBD1. Sequenced material: CD4+ T cells sorted from PBMCs, taken on the day of the yellow fever booster vaccination. This CDR3 is CASRTGQAKETQYF. The CDR3 DNA is TGTGCCAGCCGCACAGGACAGGCCAAAGAGACCCAGTACTTC.